The rows below give T cell receptor beta chains drawn from one sample of a study of T-cell reconstitution after alpha-beta-depleted transplantation in children. One entry per CDR3 protein, called by TCRdb with MiXCR from the PCR reads. The data hold about 110,000 distinct CDR3 sequences, with 10% observed a single time. This specimen was PBMCs from the stem cell graft donor, taken from the stem cell graft. The receptors come from a human donor who donated a stem cell graft to a child with acute lymphoblastic leukemia. Both conserved end residues are part of each CDR3. The order of the fields is V gene, J gene, D gene, clone size, CDR3 DNA, CDR3 protein. A D gene is named only where the DNA matches it firmly. Size is stated for part of the rows, as once, few or many counts, or as a class when the clone is expanded.

>TRBV5-1|TRBJ2-7|NA|many
TGCGCCAGCAGCTCCCGCGGACAACCCTACGAGCAGTACTTC
CASSSRGQPYEQYF
>TRBV25-1|TRBJ2-1|TRBD1|many
TGTGCCAGCGGGGGACAGGGAGCCTACAATGAGCAGTTCTTC
CASGGQGAYNEQFF
>TRBV7-2|TRBJ1-2|NA|many
TGTGCCAGCAGCTTAGTGGATGGGCAGATCTATGGCTACACCTTC
CASSLVDGQIYGYTF
>TRBV27|TRBJ2-3|TRBD2|many
TGTGCCAGCAGCCAACAAAAACTAGCGGGCACAGATACGCAGTATTTT
CASSQQKLAGTDTQYF
>TRBV18|TRBJ2-7|TRBD1|many
TGTGCCAGCTCACCGTTTGACAGGGGGGACGAGCAGTACTTC
CASSPFDRGDEQYF
>TRBV20-1|TRBJ2-1|TRBD1|many
TGCAGTGCTCTGGGACAGGGGACGAATGAGCAGTTCTTC
CSALGQGTNEQFF
>TRBV5-1|TRBJ1-2|NA|few
TGCGCCAGTACCACCGGGGTGGAGAGCCATGGCTACACCTTC
CASTTGVESHGYTF
>TRBV20-1|TRBJ2-7|TRBD1|many
TGCAGTGCTAGAAGAACAGGGGTCCACGAGCAGTACTTC
CSARRTGVHEQYF
>TRBV7-2|TRBJ2-1|NA|many
TGTGCCAGCAGCTTACCGGGGTCTTTAAACAATGAGCAGTTCTTC
CASSLPGSLNNEQFF
>TRBV11-3|TRBJ2-3|NA|many
TGTGCCAGCAGCTTACTAGCTCGCACAGATACGCAGTATTTT
CASSLLARTDTQYF
>TRBV12-3/TRBV12-4|TRBJ2-7|NA|many
TGTGCCAGCAGTCCCTCGGGCCCGGACGAGCAGTACTTC
CASSPSGPDEQYF
>TRBV5-1|TRBJ2-3|NA|many
TGCGCCAGCAGCTTGGGGGAACCAGATACGCAGTATTTT
CASSLGEPDTQYF
>TRBV19|TRBJ1-2|NA|many
TGTGCCACCCTAAAAGACGGCAGACTGGGCGATGGCTACACCTTC
CATLKDGRLGDGYTF
>TRBV6-5|TRBJ2-1|NA|many
TGTGCCAGCAGTTGGAGAAACAATGAGCAGTTCTTC
CASSWRNNEQFF
>TRBV28|TRBJ2-2|TRBD1|many
TGTGCCAGCAGAACAGGGGGCTGGACCGGGGAGCTGTTTTTT
CASRTGGWTGELFF
>TRBV4-3|TRBJ1-3|NA|NA
TGCGCCAGCAGCCAAGATTCGTGGGGAGCGAACACCATATATTTT
CASSQDSWGANTIYF
>TRBV19|TRBJ2-7|NA|NA
TGTGCCAGTAGTATGGTTCCAGGAAGGACGGACGAGCAGTACTTC
CASSMVPGRTDEQYF
>TRBV4-3|TRBJ1-3|NA|many
TGCGCCAGCAGCCAAAAATTGGGGGGGCCTGGAAACACCATATATTTT
CASSQKLGGPGNTIYF
>TRBV12-3/TRBV12-4|TRBJ1-4|NA|many
TGTGCCAGCAGTCCCGCCGCGGTAAAACTGTTTTTT
CASSPAAVKLFF
>TRBV7-8|TRBJ2-7|TRBD1|NA
TGTGCCAGCAGCTTAATAACAGGGGGCTTAACCTCCTACGAGCAGTACTTC
CASSLITGGLTSYEQYF
>TRBV27|TRBJ2-7|TRBD1|many
TGTGCCAGCAGTTTAAAGGGGGCGCGCTACGAGCAGTACTTC
CASSLKGARYEQYF
>TRBV18|TRBJ2-1|NA|many
TGTGCCAGCTCACCAGCAGGGGCCTACAATGAGCAGTTCTTC
CASSPAGAYNEQFF
>TRBV10-3|TRBJ2-6|TRBD1|many
TGTGCCATCTCGACAGGGGGCAACTCTGGGGCCAACGTCCTGACTTTC
CAISTGGNSGANVLTF
>TRBV2|TRBJ1-1|NA|NA
TGTGCCAGCAGTGGCAGGGTAGGGAACACTGAAGCTTTCTTT
CASSGRVGNTEAFF
>TRBV5-1|TRBJ1-4|TRBD1|many
TGCGCCAGCAGCTTGGACCCCGCGACAGGGGGCCTTGAAAAACTGTTTTTT
CASSLDPATGGLEKLFF
>TRBV9|TRBJ2-7|NA|many
TGTGCCAGCAGCGTAGGTCCCTACGGCGAGCAGTACTTC
CASSVGPYGEQYF
>TRBV5-1|TRBJ1-1|NA|many
TGCGCCAGCAGCTTGCAGGCAGGCACGGGGAACACTGAAGCTTTCTTT
CASSLQAGTGNTEAFF
>TRBV20-1|TRBJ2-7|NA|many
TGCAGTGCTAGGTTTAGCTTGGAGCAGTACTTC
CSARFSLEQYF
>TRBV7-7|TRBJ2-5|NA|many
TGTGCTAGCAGCTCACTAGCTGCCCCACAAGAGACCCAGTACTTC
CASSSLAAPQETQYF
>TRBV5-1|TRBJ2-5|NA|many
TGCGCCAGCAGCGGGGGGGTCGGACAGGGAAAAGAGACCCAGTACTTC
CASSGGVGQGKETQYF
>TRBV7-9|TRBJ2-7|NA|many
TGTGCCAGCAGCTCCGGAACTAGCTCCCCCTACGAGCAGTACTTC
CASSSGTSSPYEQYF
>TRBV5-1|TRBJ2-3|TRBD2|many
TGCGCCAGCTCGAGCCTAGCGGGAGGATTAAATGGGGCAGATACGCAGTATTTT
CASSSLAGGLNGADTQYF
>TRBV5-5|TRBJ2-7|NA|many
TGTGCCAGCAGCCCGGGTGGGATCGAGCAGTACTTC
CASSPGGIEQYF
>TRBV7-9|TRBJ1-1|TRBD1|many
TGTGCCAGCAGCCCAGGGACAGGGACTACTGAAGCTTTCTTT
CASSPGTGTTEAFF
>TRBV29-1|TRBJ2-7|TRBD1|many
TGCAGCGTTGGTGGGGTTCCGAAGACAGGGCGTCTGAGGGGCGAGCAGTACTTC
CSVGGVPKTGRLRGEQYF
>TRBV29-1|TRBJ2-3|TRBD2|many
TGCAGCGTTGAAACTAGCGGGACTCCCACAGATACGCAGTATTTT
CSVETSGTPTDTQYF
>TRBV3-1|TRBJ2-7|NA|many
TGTGCCAGCAGCCAAGTGTCGGGACTGGGGATGGGGGAGCAGTACTTC
CASSQVSGLGMGEQYF
>TRBV15|TRBJ2-3|NA|many
TGTGCCACCAGCAGAGAACGCACAGATACGCAGTATTTT
CATSRERTDTQYF
>TRBV7-2|TRBJ1-3|NA|few
TGTGCCAGCAGCTTAGGGTACTCTGGAAACACCATATATTTT
CASSLGYSGNTIYF
>TRBV5-1|TRBJ2-7|NA|many
TGCGCCAGCAGCTTTCAAGTAGGGGTTAGGATCAACGAGCAGTACTTC
CASSFQVGVRINEQYF
>TRBV20-1|TRBJ1-3|NA|NA
TGCAGTGCTAAAGGGGCAGGAAACACCATATATTTT
CSAKGAGNTIYF
>TRBV7-2|TRBJ2-3|TRBD2|NA
TGTGCCAGCAGCTTATCTTCAAGCGGGAGGCTCACAGATACGCAGTATTTT
CASSLSSSGRLTDTQYF
>TRBV9|TRBJ1-2|NA|many
TGTGCCAGCAGCGTAGCTCCCTCAAACTATGGCTACACCTTC
CASSVAPSNYGYTF
>TRBV28|TRBJ2-5|NA|many
TGTGCCGCAGAATTCCAAGAGACCCAGTACTTC
CAAEFQETQYF
>TRBV5-6|TRBJ1-2|TRBD1|many
TGTGCCAGCAGCCTAGACAGGGTAGACGGCTACACCTTC
CASSLDRVDGYTF
>TRBV12-3/TRBV12-4|TRBJ1-1|TRBD1|many
TGTGCCAGCAGTCCAGGACAGGGGGTGAACACTGAAGCTTTCTTT
CASSPGQGVNTEAFF
>TRBV7-2|TRBJ2-3|TRBD2|many
TGTGCCAGCAGCTTATACGGAGGACTAGCGGGGAGTTCAGATACGCAGTATTTT
CASSLYGGLAGSSDTQYF
>TRBV29-1|TRBJ2-7|NA|many
TGCAGCGTTGAATGGTGGGGGCGTGGGGGCTCCTACGAGCAGTACTTC
CSVEWWGRGGSYEQYF
>TRBV15|TRBJ2-3|TRBD2|few
TGTGCCACCACCCGGACTAGCGGGAGTAGGGCAGATACGCAGTATTTT
CATTRTSGSRADTQYF
>TRBV6-1|TRBJ1-3|NA|many
TGTGCCAGCAGTGTTCAGGCCCGGGACACCATATATTTT
CASSVQARDTIYF
>TRBV20-1|TRBJ1-6|TRBD1|many
TGCAGTGCTAGAGATTCCGGGACAGCAAATTCACCCCTCCACTTT
CSARDSGTANSPLHF
>TRBV29-1|TRBJ2-3|TRBD2|many
TGCAGCGTGCAGGTCGGGGGACTAGCGGGATTTGATACGCAGTATTTT
CSVQVGGLAGFDTQYF
>TRBV24-1|TRBJ2-1|NA|many
TGTGCCACCAGCGTCGGCTCCTACAATGAGCAGTTCTTC
CATSVGSYNEQFF
>TRBV20-1|TRBJ2-2|TRBD2|many
TGCAGTGCTTACCTAGCGGTCACCGGGGAGCTGTTTTTT
CSAYLAVTGELFF
>TRBV18|TRBJ2-7|NA|few
TGTGCCAGCTCACAAGGTTCCTACGAGCAGTACTTC
CASSQGSYEQYF